The present TCR beta chain was sequenced within a study of blood T cell repertoires in COVID-19. Across the whole study: Both acute and convalescent COVID-19 samples were obtained from the United States, Italy and Spain. The analysed material was cDNA or gDNA that came from T cells, B-cell-depleted T cells, or PBMCs.

Germline CDR1 is SGDLS and CDR2 is YYNGEE. Trimming cost V 0 bases and J 10 bases, with 22 bases left between them. The CDR3 is 16 residues long. Measured with immunoSEQ multiplex PCR; TCRdb has only the in-frame clones, and not every one. Of about 100,000 clones in the sample, roughly 90% were seen once. The TCR was taken from a man aged 50 to 60 with active COVID-19. Sequencing was carried out using peripheral blood. This chain uses TRBV9 with TRBJ1-1; D uncertain. Here the CDR3 reads CASSVEATRESIRAFF. CDR3 DNA: TGTGCCAGCAGCGTAGAGGCCACTCGGGAGTCGATTCGAGCTTTCTTT.